The 12 T cell receptor beta chains in this list originate from one sample, sequenced in a study of regulatory T cells in long-lasting Graves disease. CDR3 regions were amplified by Arm-PCR using iRepertoire HTBI primers to build TCR beta libraries. TCRdb independently ran MiXCR on the multiplex PCR reads; one entry per CDR3 protein. The repertoire includes over 450,000 distinct CDR3 sequences, around a fifth of them detected once, and roughly 7.7% sits in the top ten. The time point denotes: persistent/refractory GD, antithyroid drugs over 5 years with positive TRAb. TCR sequences were obtained from RNA taken from PBMCs. The source material was peripheral blood mononuclear cells (PBMCs), sampled when the disease was refractory, from a patient treated with antithyroid drugs. All receptors derive from a female donor with Graves disease.

This clonotype showed up many times. The chain links TRBV29-1 to TRBJ2-7, with D tentatively TRBD2 (6 bases). Trimming took 6 bases from V and 9 from J, leaving 15 bases between them. This CDR3 contains 11 residues. Germline V gives CDR1 SQVTM, CDR2 ANQGSEA. The CDR3 nucleotides are TGCAGCGTAACGGCGGGGCTTGGGCAGTACTTC. Its protein is CSVTAGLGQYF.

This sequence joins TRBV6-2 or TRBV6-3 and TRBJ2-2; D uncertain. Germline CDR1 and CDR2: MNHEY and SVGEGT. Trimming removed 5 bases at V and 5 bases at J, with 12 bases between. There are 14 residues in the CDR3. CDR3 in amino acids: CASSEYWQTGELFF. CDR3 bases: TGTGCCAGCAGTGAATACTGGCAAACCGGGGAGCTGTTTTTT.

This clonotype was seen more than once but under ten times. The chain is built from TRBV12-3 or TRBV12-4 and TRBJ2-3, with D possibly matching TRBD2 (5 bases). Trimming stripped 1 base from V and 0 bases from J, with 14 bases between. The CDR3 contains 17 residues. CDR3 in DNA: TGTGCCAGCAGTTTAGAGAGGACTCCTTTTAGCACAGATACGCAGTATTTT. Its protein product is CASSLERTPFSTDTQYF.

The sample holds a few counts of this clonotype. The rearrangement uses TRBV27 and TRBJ1-1; 9 bases agree with TRBD1. J was trimmed by 5 bases and V by 6 bases; bases with no gene match: 13. This CDR3 comprises 16 residues. Germline V gives CDR1 MNHEY, CDR2 SMNVEV (reference sequence). CDR3 protein: CASSLTTDRGRTEAFF. The CDR3 DNA is TGTGCCAGCAGCCTGACGACGGACAGGGGTCGAACTGAAGCTTTCTTT.

This clonotype showed up just a few times. The rearrangement links TRBV4-3 to TRBJ2-7; possibly TRBD2 for D (6 bases). The germline CDR1 and CDR2 sequences are LGHNA and YSLEER. CDR3 length: 14 residues. Trimming took off 1 base at V and 4 bases at J, with 11 bases between the two ends. The CDR3 reads CASSQGWGVYEQYF. CDR3 nucleotides: TGCGCCAGCAGCCAAGGATGGGGGGTGTACGAGCAGTACTTC.

The table lists this clonotype with many counts. The chain recombines TRBV28 with TRBJ2-5; possible D gene TRBD2, 5 bases. Trimming stripped 5 bases from V and 2 bases from J, with 15 bases between. CDR1 and CDR2 from the germline V gene are MDHEN and SYDVKM. This CDR3 comprises 15 residues. CDR3 coding DNA: TGTGCCAGCAGTGATTTCCGGACGGGGCAAGAGACCCAGTACTTC. Protein product: CASSDFRTGQETQYF.

Many counts were recorded for this clonotype. The chain combines TRBV28 with TRBJ1-1; a weak D match, TRBD1 (5 bases). There are 15 residues in the CDR3. The V gene's germline CDR1 is MDHEN and CDR2 SYDVKM. V was cut by 4 bases and J by 0 bases, with 12 bases left in between. The CDR3 loop reads CASSSETVMNTEAFF. DNA for the CDR3: TGTGCCAGCAGTTCGGAGACAGTTATGAACACTGAAGCTTTCTTT.

The V gene is TRBV7-9, the J gene TRBJ2-5; 9 bases are shared with TRBD2. From germline, CDR1 is SEHNR and CDR2 FQNEAQ (reference sequence). This CDR3 region has 14 residues. With V trimmed by 10 bases and J by 1 base, 7 bases remained unmatched. This CDR3 is CATARREGQETQYF. In DNA form, the CDR3 reads TGTGCCACCGCCCGGCGGGAGGGCCAAGAGACCCAGTACTTC.

The CDR3 sequence is CASSFAGALNSPLHF. CDR3 in DNA: TGTGCCAGCAGTTTTGCAGGGGCGCTTAATTCACCCCTCCACTTT. V is TRBV27 and J is TRBJ1-6, with D maybe TRBD1 (6 bases). The CDR3 is made up of 15 amino acids. Per the germline V gene, CDR1 is MNHEY and CDR2 is SMNVEV (reference sequence). V was trimmed by 3 bases and J by 6 bases, leaving 12 bases between them.

V is TRBV18 and J is TRBJ1-5; D is perhaps TRBD1 (5 bases). CDR1 is KGHSH and CDR2 is LQKENI in the germline V gene. Trimming pared 0 bases from V and 2 bases from J, leaving 8 bases between. The CDR3 has 15 residues. The DNA for the CDR3 is TGTGCCAGCTCACCACCTGGCAGGGGCAATCAGCCCCAGCATTTT. Translating it yields CASSPPGRGNQPQHF. Together with reference TRBV18 and TRBJ1-5, the CDR3 gives the full variable domain: NAGVMQNPRHLVRRRGQEARLRCSPMKGHSHVYWYRQLPEEGLKFMVYLQKENIIDESGMPKERFSAEFPKEGPSILRIQQVVRGDSAAYFCASSPPGRGNQPQHFGDGTRLSIL.

This clonotype was picked up many times. The chain combines TRBV10-3 with TRBJ2-7, with 7 bases that match TRBD1. The CDR3 runs to 14 residues. V was pared by 2 bases and J by 3 bases, with 4 bases of the junction left unmatched. Germline V gives CDR1 ENHRY, CDR2 SYGVKD. CDR3 amino acids: CAISEGGQNYEQYF. As DNA, the CDR3 is TGTGCCATCAGTGAGGGGGGACAGAACTACGAGCAGTACTTC.

This clonotype was detected many times. The rearrangement joins TRBV12-3 or TRBV12-4 to TRBJ1-2, with 7 positions matching TRBD1. The CDR3 is 13 amino acids. The V and J ends lost 3 bases and 4 bases, in that order; junction bases with no gene match: 2. The DNA of the CDR3 is TGTGCCAGCAGTTTTGAGGGGGCCTATGGCTACACCTTC. It yields the protein CASSFEGAYGYTF.